The 30 T cell receptor beta chains below come from one sample, sequenced in a study of post-analysis software for immune sequencing data. Findings and limits, study-wide: Relative to controls, patients had a handful of TRBV segments at higher frequency, with TRBV5-6, TRBV5-1 and TRBV20-1 among these.

The antigens for these receptors are not known. Unique molecular identifiers were present in the TCR beta cDNA libraries. TCRdb independently ran MiXCR on the PCR reads; one entry per CDR3 protein. The repertoire includes about 770,000 distinct CDR3 sequences, about 45% of them detected once, and over 4.5% sits in the top ten. The sample consisted of blood. These receptors originate from a girl under 18 with multiple sclerosis.

The chain employs TRBV7-2 and TRBJ1-2; D might be TRBD1 (5 bases). The germline V gene encodes CDR1 SGHTA and CDR2 FQGNSA. The CDR3 is 13 amino acids. Deletions cut 6 bases from V and 8 bases from J, with 16 bases between. The CDR3: CASSTGRSAGYTF. In DNA, the CDR3 is TGTGCCAGCAGTACAGGACGATCGGCCGGCTACACCTTC.

This clonotype has a handful of counts. The CDR3: CASSLPGTAPSDTQYF. CDR3 nucleotides: TGCGCCAGCAGCTTGCCCGGGACAGCGCCATCCGATACGCAGTATTTT. This chain connects TRBV5-1 to TRBJ2-3; the match to TRBD1 covers 7 bases. The V segment lost 1 base and the J segment 6 bases; nucleotides outside the gene matches: 11. Germline V gives CDR1 SGHRS, CDR2 YFSETQ. CDR3 length: 16 residues. Supplemented by reference TRBV5-1 and TRBJ2-3, the full variable domain reads KAGVTQTPRYLIKTRGQQVTLSCSPISGHRSVSWYQQTPGQGLQFLFEYFSETQRNKGNFPGRFSGRQFSNSRSEMNVSTLELGDSALYLCASSLPGTAPSDTQYFGPGTRLTVL.

The chain recombines TRBV5-1 with TRBJ2-5, with D tentatively TRBD1 or TRBD2 (5 bases each). The better agreement between TRBJ2-7 and the DNA end casts doubt on the J call. Germline CDR1 and CDR2: SGHRS and YFSETQ. The CDR3 loop spans 16 amino acids. CDR3 sequence (DNA): TGCGCCAGCAGCTCGGGGCCGGGACGATCAGCCTACGAGCAGTACTTC. This codes for CASSSGPGRSAYEQYF.

V usage is TRBV7-2 and J usage is TRBJ2-7, with 8 bases matching TRBD2. This CDR3 spans 17 amino acids. Trimming removed 1 base from V and 2 bases from J; junction bases left unmatched: 10. Germline-derived CDR1 and CDR2 are SGHTA and FQGNSA. The CDR3 spells CASSLGIPGLGAYEQYF. The CDR3 DNA sequence: TGTGCCAGCAGCTTAGGGATACCGGGACTAGGAGCCTACGAGCAGTACTTC.

In its sample, this clonotype was seen once. The rearrangement joins TRBV5-1 to TRBJ2-5; the match to TRBD2 covers 11 bases. The CDR3 has 16 residues. Trimming cost V 4 bases and J 4 bases; bases outside gene matches: 9. The germline gives CDR1 SGHRS, CDR2 YFSETQ. The CDR3 DNA follows: TGCGCCAGCAGCATTAGCGGGAGGGCCGATGGAGAGACCCAGTACTTC. Its protein is CASSISGRADGETQYF.

This clonotype was observed at least ten times. The V call is TRBV7-9, the J call TRBJ2-7; D perhaps matches TRBD1 (6 bases). The germline V gene encodes CDR1 SEHNR and CDR2 FQNEAQ (reference sequence). V was trimmed by 3 bases and J by 2 bases, leaving 11 bases between them. This CDR3 is 14 amino acids long. CDR3 amino acids: CASSLAGTPYEQYF. The CDR3, as DNA: TGTGCCAGCAGCTTGGCCGGGACACCCTACGAGCAGTACTTC.

V usage is TRBV5-4 and J usage is TRBJ2-1, with 14 nucleotides matching TRBD2. V was pared by 5 bases and J by 0 bases, with 7 bases of the junction left unmatched. The CDR3 totals 18 residues. The V gene's germline CDR1 is SGHNT and CDR2 YYREEE (reference sequence). The CDR3 nucleotides read TGTGCCAGCAGTCCGGGACTAGCGGGGGTGAGCTCCTACAATGAGCAGTTCTTC. Its protein is CASSPGLAGVSSYNEQFF.

In its sample, this clonotype was seen a few times. The chain links TRBV6-5 to TRBJ1-2; 8 bases agree with TRBD1. Germline-derived CDR1 and CDR2 are MNHEY and SVGAGI. There are 18 residues in the CDR3. The J segment lost 5 bases and the V segment lost 2 bases, leaving 16 bases of the junction unmatched. The CDR3 DNA follows: TGTGCCAGCAGTTACCGAAAAGCTACCCTCGGACAGGGTTATGGCTACACCTTC. It encodes CASSYRKATLGQGYGYTF.

This clonotype has more than one count but fewer than ten. V is TRBV4-3 and J is TRBJ2-1; TRBD2 matches at 12 bases. Germline V gene lookup returns CDR1 LGHNA and CDR2 YSLEER. V was pared by 4 bases and J by 5 bases, with 12 bases of the junction left unmatched. The CDR3 is 18 residues long. This CDR3 is CASSRDVGLAGGDNEQFF. DNA for the CDR3: TGCGCCAGCAGCCGTGACGTGGGGCTAGCGGGAGGGGACAATGAGCAGTTCTTC.

V is TRBV9 and J is TRBJ2-1; D uncertain. Trimming cost V 0 bases and J 5 bases, with 9 bases left between them. CDR3 length equals 14 residues. Germline CDR1 is SGDLS and CDR2 is YYNGEE. This CDR3 reads CASSVEVNHNEQFF. The CDR3 DNA reads as TGTGCCAGCAGCGTAGAGGTGAACCACAATGAGCAGTTCTTC.

The chain couples TRBV5-1 to TRBJ1-1; the D is unclear. Deletions cut 3 bases from V and 0 bases from J, with 12 bases between. This CDR3 contains 15 residues. Germline CDR1 reads SGHRS; CDR2 reads YFSETQ. The CDR3 coding sequence is TGCGCCAGCAGCTATCTCTCGGGGATGAACACTGAAGCTTTCTTT. It is translated as CASSYLSGMNTEAFF.

The rearrangement uses TRBV5-6 and TRBJ1-5; the D is unclear. This CDR3 region has 15 residues. Trimming removed 4 bases at V and 2 bases at J, with 13 bases between. Germline V gene data show CDR1 as SGHDT and CDR2 as YYEEEE. For the CDR3, the DNA is TGTGCCAGCAGCCTCGGGCCCGGACGCAATCAGCCCCAGCATTTT. This translates into CASSLGPGRNQPQHF.

This clonotype was observed a few times. The gene calls are TRBV6-5 and TRBJ2-3; D call uncertain. Germline assignment: CDR1 MNHEY and CDR2 SVGAGI. V was cut by 6 bases and J by 9 bases, with 16 bases left in between. The CDR3 runs 13 residues. Here the CDR3 reads CASRLEGARTQYF. DNA for the CDR3: TGTGCCAGCAGGCTTGAAGGTGCTAGGACGCAGTATTTT.

This clonotype came up a few times. The chain employs TRBV7-3 and TRBJ2-6; D ambiguous. This CDR3 comprises 13 residues. The V and J ends lost 2 bases and 4 bases respectively, with 3 bases between them. Germline V gives CDR1 SGHTA, CDR2 FQGTGA. This CDR3 is CASSLVGANVLTF. CDR3 nucleotides: TGTGCCAGCAGCTTAGTCGGGGCCAACGTCCTGACTTTC.

V usage is TRBV7-2 and J usage is TRBJ2-4, with 9 positions matching TRBD2. V gave up 2 bases and J gave up 5 bases; unmatched junction bases: 10. The germline gives CDR1 SGHTA, CDR2 FQGNSA. The CDR3 covers 17 residues. The CDR3 DNA reads TGTGCCAGCAGCTTAAGCCTGCGCGGGAGGGCCCAAAACATTCAGTACTTC. Translating gives CASSLSLRGRAQNIQYF.

V usage is TRBV29-1 and J usage is TRBJ1-2; 10 nucleotides match TRBD1. The V gene's germline CDR1 is SQVTM and CDR2 ANQGSEA. This CDR3 has 13 amino acids. The V gene end was trimmed by 6 bases and the J gene end by 8 bases; junction bases not matched to a gene: 9. The CDR3 nucleotides read TGCAGCGTATTGGGGACAGGGGTACAAGGCTACACCTTC. Encoded protein: CSVLGTGVQGYTF.

The CDR3 coding sequence is TGCAGCGTATTAGACGGAGGGACTAGCGTAGACACAGATACGCAGTATTTT. Residues: CSVLDGGTSVDTDTQYF. The chain couples TRBV29-1 to TRBJ2-3; 10 bases match TRBD2. V dropped 6 bases and J dropped 2; count of bases not matched to a gene: 14. CDR1 and CDR2 (germline): SQVTM, ANQGSEA. The CDR3 has 17 residues.

There are a few counts of this clonotype. The V and J genes are TRBV10-3 and TRBJ2-1; D uncertain. V was cut by 0 bases and J by 7 bases, with 4 bases left in between. This CDR3 comprises 12 residues. CDR1 ENHRY and CDR2 SYGVKD come from the germline V gene. The CDR3 loop is CAISESANEQFF. The CDR3 coding sequence is TGTGCCATCAGTGAGTCGGCGAATGAGCAGTTCTTC.

The chain couples TRBV20-1 to TRBJ2-7; weak D call: TRBD1 (6 bases). This CDR3 region has 14 residues. The germline V and J ends were trimmed by 5 bases and 0 bases, with 14 bases remaining between them. Per the germline V gene, CDR1 is DFQATT and CDR2 is SNEGSKA (reference sequence). CDR3 protein: CSAPMTGSSYEQYF. DNA for the CDR3: TGCAGTGCTCCAATGACAGGCAGCTCCTACGAGCAGTACTTC.

CDR3 in DNA: TGTGCCAGCAGTACCTCGGGACTAGCGGGAGTAGTGGTAGATACGCAGTATTTT. Residues: CASSTSGLAGVVVDTQYF. The rearrangement uses TRBV6-2 or TRBV6-3 and TRBJ2-3; 14 positions match TRBD2. Germline V CDR1 and CDR2: MNHEY, SVGEGT. The CDR3 is 18 residues long. Losses at the gene ends were 5 bases for V and 5 bases for J; bases not matched to a gene: 12.

This chain connects TRBV6-1 to TRBJ1-2, with 7 bases lining up with TRBD1. Germline CDR1 and CDR2: MNHNS and SASEGT. The CDR3 totals 17 residues. V was clipped by 5 bases and J by 0 bases; unmatched bases: 12. CDR3 sequence reads: CASSRQGPHRTNYGYTF. The CDR3 bases are TGTGCCAGCAGTCGACAGGGCCCTCATCGAACTAACTATGGCTACACCTTC.

This clonotype was observed a few times. The V and J genes are TRBV7-9 and TRBJ2-1; 10 positions agree with TRBD1. Unmatched junction bases numbered 15, after V lost 11 bases and J lost 8 bases. Germline lookup yields CDR1 SEHNR and CDR2 FQNEAQ (reference sequence). This CDR3 region has 15 residues. CDR3 DNA sequence: TGTGCCGGTCAGCGGACAGGGGGGTTTATGGATGAGCAGTTCTTC. Protein product: CAGQRTGGFMDEQFF.

This clonotype was seen only a few times. The J gene is TRBJ1-5, the V gene TRBV6-6, with 9 nucleotides matching TRBD1. This CDR3 is built from 17 residues. Germline V lookup: CDR1 MNHNY, CDR2 SVGAGI (reference sequence). Germline trimming cut 0 bases from V and 5 bases from J; bases unmatched to any gene: 8. The CDR3 region has the DNA TGTGCCAGCAGTTACTCCGTGACAGGGGGTTGGGATCAGCCCCAGCATTTT. Encoded protein: CASSYSVTGGWDQPQHF.

The J gene is TRBJ2-1, the V gene TRBV9, with 10 bases fitting TRBD2. CDR1 SGDLS and CDR2 YYNGEE come from the germline V gene. The CDR3 loop spans 16 amino acids. The ends lost 3 bases at V and 7 bases at J; junction bases unmatched: 10. The CDR3 region has the DNA TGTGCCAGCAGCGCCCAACCGGGACTAGCGACTAATGAGCAGTTCTTC. Translation gives CASSAQPGLATNEQFF.

The chain links TRBV20-1 to TRBJ1-6, with D perhaps matching TRBD1 (5 bases). The V and J ends lost 5 bases and 13 bases respectively, with 33 bases between them. The CDR3 has 18 residues. Germline CDR1 and CDR2: DFQATT and SNEGSKA (reference sequence). The CDR3 loop reads CSAETRDVPSDPFYPLHF. In nucleotides, the CDR3 is TGCAGTGCTGAAACCAGGGACGTACCATCAGACCCTTTCTATCCCCTCCACTTT.

Concerning this clonotype: A much larger clone differs from this one at a single base, so this may be a read error. The gene calls are TRBV29-1 and TRBJ2-4; tentatively, D is TRBD2 (5 bases). Trimming shortened V by 2 bases and J by 13 bases, and 12 bases separated the two germline ends. The CDR3 is 11 residues long. CDR1 is SQVTM, CDR2 ANQGSEA, per germline. The CDR3 DNA follows: TGCAGCGTTGAAAGCGGCCAGTCGCAGTACTTC. This codes for CSVESGQSQYF.

There are a few counts of this clonotype. The J gene is TRBJ2-7, the V gene TRBV2, with a weak D call TRBD1 (6 bases). The V gene's germline CDR1 is SNHLY and CDR2 FYNNEI. The CDR3 sequence is 14 residues long. V was trimmed by 5 bases and J by 2 bases, leaving 13 bases between them. CDR3 coding DNA: TGTGCCAGCAGTCCCGGGACACGTACCTACGAGCAGTACTTC. Its translation: CASSPGTRTYEQYF.

This chain links TRBV20-1 with TRBJ1-2, with D unresolved. Germline V lookup: CDR1 DFQATT, CDR2 SNEGSKA (reference sequence). Trimming removed 5 bases from V and 2 bases from J, with 6 bases in between. This CDR3 contains 11 residues. CDR3 nucleotide sequence: TGCAGTGCTGGTGACAACTATGGCTACACCTTC. It codes for CSAGDNYGYTF.

The chain carries TRBV24-1 and TRBJ2-4, with TRBD1 as a possible D gene (6 bases). The assigned J gene may be wrong: the sequence end matches TRBJ2-7 better. Germline CDR1 reads KGHDR; CDR2 reads SFDVKD. The CDR3 is made up of 15 amino acids. Written as DNA, the CDR3 is TGTGCCACCAGTGGACCGGGAAAGGGGACAAACGAGCAGTACTTC. Amino acid sequence: CATSGPGKGTNEQYF.

V gene TRBV5-1 combines with J gene TRBJ1-2; D remains ambiguous. The V gene's germline CDR1 is SGHRS and CDR2 YFSETQ. V lost 3 bases, J lost 4 bases, and 13 bases lay in between. This CDR3 is 14 amino acids long. CDR3 loop: CASSSEQFSYGYTF. CDR3 nucleotides: TGCGCCAGCAGCTCCGAACAGTTCTCCTATGGCTACACCTTC.